This T cell receptor beta chain was sequenced for a study of response to subunit inactivated influenza vaccine. CDR3 length: 13 residues. V lost 1 base, J lost 2 bases, and 6 bases lay in between. One entry per CDR3 protein results from TCRdb running MiXCR on the RT-PCR reads. The sample holds more than 450,000 distinct CDR3 sequences; roughly 12% are singletons and the top ten take more than 8.5%. This chain links TRBV12-3 or TRBV12-4 with TRBJ2-7; D call uncertain. This receptor was identified in a man aged 45 to 65 who received an inactivated influenza vaccine. The material was PBMCs from blood, obtained on the day of vaccination. In nucleotides, the CDR3 is TGTGCCAGCAGTTTAGAGTATCCCTACGAGCAGTACTTC. Amino acids: CASSLEYPYEQYF.